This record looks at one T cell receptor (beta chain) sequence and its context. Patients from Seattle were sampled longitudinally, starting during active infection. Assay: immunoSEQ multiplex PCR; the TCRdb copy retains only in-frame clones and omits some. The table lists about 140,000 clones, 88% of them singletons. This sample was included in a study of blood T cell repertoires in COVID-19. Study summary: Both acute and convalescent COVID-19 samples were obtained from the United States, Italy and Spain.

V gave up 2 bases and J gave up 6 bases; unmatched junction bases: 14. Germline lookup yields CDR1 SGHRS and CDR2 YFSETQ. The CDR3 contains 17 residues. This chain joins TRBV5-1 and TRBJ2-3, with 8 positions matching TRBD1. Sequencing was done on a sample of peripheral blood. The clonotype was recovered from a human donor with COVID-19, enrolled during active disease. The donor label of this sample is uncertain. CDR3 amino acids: CASSFWWGTGPRDTQYF. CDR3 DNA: TGCGCCAGCAGCTTTTGGTGGGGGACAGGCCCCCGGGATACGCAGTATTTT.